The sequence of this TCR beta chain was determined in a study of vaccination and CD4 T cells after COVID-19. On the study more broadly: Overlapping peptides covering the spike proteins of SARS-CoV-2, HCoV-NL63, HCoV-OC43 and HCoV-229E were added to stimulate cells. Broader study findings: Convalescent patients saw a median 86.3% of their reactive clones show up only after vaccination.

The length of the CDR3 is 13 residues. Trimming took 1 base from V and 2 from J, leaving 8 bases between them. CDR1 and CDR2 from the germline V gene are DFQATT and SNEGSKA (reference sequence). This clonotype is categorized as hyperexpanded (1% or more). The antigen is undetermined. Described treatment: roughly ten-day PBMC culture with coronavirus spike peptide pools or control peptides (ViraFEST assay). CD4+ T cells that had been cultured provided DNA sequenced with the Oncomine TCR Beta short-read assay. After culture, CD4+ T cells served as the source for genomic DNA extraction. Using its own MiXCR run on the PCR reads, TCRdb lists one record per CDR3 protein. The profile covers approximately 12,000 distinct CDR3 sequences, with about 38% appearing a single time and about 22% taken by the ten largest.

What was sequenced was cultured CD4+ T cells from blood. The genes are TRBV20-1 and TRBJ1-2; D may be TRBD1 (5 bases). This clonotype was obtained from a human donor with COVID-19. For the CDR3, the DNA is TGCAGTGCTAGAGGAGCAGGGAACTATGGCTACACCTTC. Its protein product is CSARGAGNYGYTF.